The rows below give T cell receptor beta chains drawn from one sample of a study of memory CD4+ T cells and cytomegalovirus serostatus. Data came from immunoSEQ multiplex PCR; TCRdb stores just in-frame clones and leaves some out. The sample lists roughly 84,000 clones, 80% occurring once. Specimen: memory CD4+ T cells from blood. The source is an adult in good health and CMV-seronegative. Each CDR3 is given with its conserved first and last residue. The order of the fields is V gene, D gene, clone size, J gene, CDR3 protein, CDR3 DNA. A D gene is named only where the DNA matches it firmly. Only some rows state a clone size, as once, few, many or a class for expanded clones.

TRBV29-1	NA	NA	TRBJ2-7	CSVEAGTYEQYF	TGCAGCGTTGAGGCAGGGACCTACGAGCAGTACTTC
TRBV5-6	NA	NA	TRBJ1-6	CASSLGPGNSPLHF	TGTGCCAGCAGCTTGGGGCCGGGTAATTCACCCCTCCACTTT
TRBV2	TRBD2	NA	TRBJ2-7	CASSASGSYEQYF	TGTGCCAGCAGTGCTAGCGGCTCCTACGAGCAGTACTTC
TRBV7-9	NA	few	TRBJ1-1	CASSLAPGTEAFF	TGTGCCAGCAGCTTAGCTCCCGGGACTGAAGCTTTCTTT
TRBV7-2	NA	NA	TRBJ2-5	CASSLARETQYF	TGTGCCAGCAGCTTAGCCCGAGAGACCCAGTACTTC
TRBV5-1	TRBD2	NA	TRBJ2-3	CASDTAGGTDTQYF	TGCGCCAGCGATACAGCGGGGGGAACAGATACGCAGTATTTT
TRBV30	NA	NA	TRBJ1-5	CAWTKGGGQPQHF	TGTGCCTGGACAAAGGGCGGGGGGCAGCCCCAGCATTTT
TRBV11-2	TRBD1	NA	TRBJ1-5	CASSLRDRNQPQHF	TGTGCCAGCAGCCTCCGGGACAGGAATCAGCCCCAGCATTTT
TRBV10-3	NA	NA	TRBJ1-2	CAISEGGTLPNGGYTF	TGTGCCATCAGTGAAGGAGGGACATTACCCAACGGGGGCTACACCTTC
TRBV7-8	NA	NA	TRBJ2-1	CASSPHLLVNEQFF	TGTGCCAGCAGCCCCCATCTACTAGTTAATGAGCAGTTCTTC
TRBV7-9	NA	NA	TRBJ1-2	CASSSLVDGYTF	TGTGCCAGCAGTTCACTAGTCGATGGCTACACCTTC
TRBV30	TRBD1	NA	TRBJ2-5	CACQGQGSGTQYF	TGTGCCTGCCAGGGACAGGGTAGTGGGACCCAGTACTTC
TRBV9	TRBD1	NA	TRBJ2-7	CASSGGTGAREQYF	TGTGCCAGCAGCGGGGGGACAGGGGCTCGTGAGCAGTACTTC